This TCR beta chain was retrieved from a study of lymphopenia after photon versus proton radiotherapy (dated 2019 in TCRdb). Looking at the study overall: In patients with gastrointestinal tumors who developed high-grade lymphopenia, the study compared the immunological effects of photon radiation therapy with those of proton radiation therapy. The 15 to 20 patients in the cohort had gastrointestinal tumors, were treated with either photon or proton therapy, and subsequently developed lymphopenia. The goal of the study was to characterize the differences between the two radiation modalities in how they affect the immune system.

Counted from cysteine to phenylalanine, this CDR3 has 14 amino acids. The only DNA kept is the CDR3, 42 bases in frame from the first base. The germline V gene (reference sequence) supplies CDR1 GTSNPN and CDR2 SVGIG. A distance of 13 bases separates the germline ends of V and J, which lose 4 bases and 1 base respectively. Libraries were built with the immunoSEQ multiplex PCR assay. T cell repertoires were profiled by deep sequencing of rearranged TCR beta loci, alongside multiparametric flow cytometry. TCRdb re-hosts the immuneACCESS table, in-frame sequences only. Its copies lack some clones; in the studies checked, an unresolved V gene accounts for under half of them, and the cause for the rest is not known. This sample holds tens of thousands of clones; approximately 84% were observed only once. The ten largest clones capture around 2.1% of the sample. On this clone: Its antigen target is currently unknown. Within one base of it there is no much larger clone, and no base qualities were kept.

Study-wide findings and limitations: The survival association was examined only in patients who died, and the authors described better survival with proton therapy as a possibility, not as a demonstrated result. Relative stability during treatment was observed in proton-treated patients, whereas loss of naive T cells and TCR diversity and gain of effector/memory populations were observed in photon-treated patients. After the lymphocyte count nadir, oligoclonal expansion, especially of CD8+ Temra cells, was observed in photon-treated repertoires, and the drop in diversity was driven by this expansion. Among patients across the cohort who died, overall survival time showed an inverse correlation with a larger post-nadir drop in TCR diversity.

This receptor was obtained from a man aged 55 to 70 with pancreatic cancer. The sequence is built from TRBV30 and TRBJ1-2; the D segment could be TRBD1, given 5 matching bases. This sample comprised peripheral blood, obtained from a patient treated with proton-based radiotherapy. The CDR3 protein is CAWTRDLFNYGYTF. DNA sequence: TGTGCCTGGACCCGGGACTTATTTAACTATGGCTACACCTTC.